These 27 T cell receptor beta chains were all obtained from the same sample, sequenced in a study of T cell responses to AZD1222 COVID-19 vaccine. Measured with immunoSEQ multiplex PCR; TCRdb has only the in-frame clones, and not every one. The sample holds 100,000 to 150,000 clones, about 86% seen once. The sample consisted of peripheral blood, taken on day 0 of AZD1222 vaccination. The receptors come from an adult in good health.

The rearrangement joins TRBV6-2 or TRBV6-3 to TRBJ2-3; either TRBD1 or TRBD2 may supply D (5 bases each). The CDR3 has 22 amino acids. In germline, CDR1 is MNHEY, CDR2 SVGEGT. V gave up 6 bases and J gave up 5 bases, with 39 bases separating them. Written as DNA, the CDR3 is TGTGCCAGCAGCCGGACAAAGGCAATCGAAAGGCCGTTCATGGTTGGGGGAGATACGCAGTATTTT. Protein: CASSRTKAIERPFMVGGDTQYF.

The rearrangement joins TRBV11-2 to TRBJ1-1; D is unresolved. Germline lookup yields CDR1 SGHAT and CDR2 FQNNGV. The CDR3 has 15 residues. Trimming shortened V by 7 bases and J by 2 bases, and 17 bases separated the two germline ends. The CDR3 DNA follows: TGTGCCAGCATCGTAGGGCCACTAAGCAACACTGAAGCTTTCTTT. This translates into CASIVGPLSNTEAFF.

The chain couples TRBV3-1 (or the pseudogene TRBV3-2) to TRBJ1-6; D possibly corresponds to TRBD1 (6 bases). Germline CDR1 is LGHDT and CDR2 is YNNKEL (reference sequence). V was trimmed by 3 bases and J by 5 bases, leaving 17 bases between them. This CDR3 has 17 residues. This CDR3 is CASSHTLGEGDNSPLHF. CDR3 sequence (DNA): TGTGCCAGCAGCCACACTCTTGGTGAGGGGGATAATTCACCCCTCCACTTT.

This chain joins TRBV7-6 and TRBJ1-3, with a tentative D call TRBD1 (5 bases). CDR1 is SGHVS, CDR2 FNYEAQ, per germline. V lost 0 bases and J 0 bases, leaving 9 bases between the germline ends. The CDR3 consists of 16 residues. As DNA, the CDR3 is TGTGCCAGCAGCTTAGCGGGACGGGGCTCTGGAAACACCATATATTTT. It yields the protein CASSLAGRGSGNTIYF.

This clone was picked up a small number of times. This rearrangement joins TRBV5-1 to TRBJ1-2; D unresolved. V shed 0 bases and J shed 4 bases, with 10 bases lying between them. CDR1 is SGHRS and CDR2 is YFSETQ in the germline V gene. The CDR3 length is 14 residues. CDR3 region: CASSLGVSPYGYTF. CDR3 DNA: TGCGCCAGCAGCTTGGGGGTCAGCCCCTATGGCTACACCTTC.

This clone was found once. The chain is built from TRBV7-3 and TRBJ2-5; D gene uncertain. Germline V gene lookup returns CDR1 SGHTA and CDR2 FQGTGA. The CDR3 totals 13 residues. V shed 3 bases and J shed 5 bases, with 10 bases lying between them. DNA of the CDR3: TGTGCCAGCAGCTTGCAGGCTCGGGAGACCCAGTACTTC. This translates into CASSLQARETQYF.

J is TRBJ1-4 and V is TRBV7-9; D uncertain. CDR1 is SEHNR, CDR2 FQNEAQ, per germline (reference sequence). Deletions cut 5 bases from V and 8 bases from J, with 12 bases between. The CDR3 length is 13 residues. The CDR3: CASSPGDREKLFF. CDR3 DNA: TGTGCCAGCAGCCCCGGGGATAGGGAAAAACTGTTTTTT.

Only one count was recorded for this clone. V is TRBV5-1 and J is TRBJ1-4; 8 positions agree with TRBD1. The CDR3 is 16 amino acids. The ends lost 3 bases at V and 0 bases at J; junction bases unmatched: 4. CDR1 and CDR2 (germline): SGHRS, YFSETQ. The CDR3 region has the DNA TGCGCCAGCAGCTCGCAGGGGGCTGCAACTAATGAAAAACTGTTTTTT. It encodes CASSSQGAATNEKLFF.

This chain joins TRBV29-1 and TRBJ2-1; possibly TRBD2 for D (5 bases). From germline, CDR1 is SQVTM and CDR2 ANQGSEA. V lost 3 bases to trimming and J lost 6 bases, with 9 bases between them. This CDR3 region has 12 residues. In nucleotides, the CDR3 is TGCAGCGTTGATAGAGGAGGCAATGAGCAGTTCTTC. The encoded protein is CSVDRGGNEQFF.

The chain links TRBV24-1 to TRBJ2-1; no clear D. Germline V gene sequence: CDR1 KGHDR, CDR2 SFDVKD. The CDR3 covers 13 residues. The V end lost 4 bases, the J end lost 0 bases, and 3 bases lay between the germline ends. CDR3 sequence: CATSESSYNEQFF. Here the CDR3 DNA reads TGTGCCACCAGTGAGAGCTCCTACAATGAGCAGTTCTTC.

This rearrangement joins TRBV19 to TRBJ1-2, with 9 bases fitting TRBD1. Germline CDR1 is LNHDA and CDR2 is SQIVND (reference sequence). The CDR3 has 14 amino acids. V lost 1 base and J lost 10; bases outside the gene matches: 7. The CDR3 here is CASSIGGTGIAYTF. The DNA for the CDR3 is TGTGCCAGTAGTATAGGCGGGACAGGGATCGCCTACACCTTC.

The chain is built from TRBV20-1 and TRBJ1-6; possible D gene TRBD1, 5 bases. The length of the CDR3 is 16 residues. With 3 bases removed from V and 5 bases from J, the gap between germline ends came to 17 bases. CDR1 is DFQATT and CDR2 is SNEGSKA in the germline V gene (reference sequence). The CDR3 here is CSASADGALNNSPLHF. In DNA, the CDR3 is TGCAGTGCTAGTGCCGACGGGGCGCTGAATAATTCACCCCTCCACTTT.

CDR3 nucleotides: TGTGCCAGCAGTTATGAGGGCCGGACTGAAGCTTTCTTT. Amino acids: CASSYEGRTEAFF. The chain is built from TRBV6-6 and TRBJ1-1; D is uncertain. CDR1 and CDR2 from the germline V gene are MNHNY and SVGAGI (reference sequence). V was trimmed by 3 bases and J by 5 bases, leaving 10 bases between them. The CDR3 is 13 residues long.

The chain recombines TRBV11-2 with TRBJ2-3; 10 bases are shared with TRBD1. J was trimmed by 5 bases and V by 5 bases; bases with no gene match: 16. This CDR3 contains 18 residues. Germline loops: CDR1 SGHAT, CDR2 FQNNGV. CDR3 residues: CASSPGPGTGAIIDTQYF. Written as DNA, the CDR3 is TGTGCCAGCAGCCCCGGACCTGGGACAGGGGCAATTATAGATACGCAGTATTTT.

J is TRBJ2-5 and V is TRBV9; D is unresolved. The V and J ends lost 4 bases and 2 bases respectively, with 9 bases between them. CDR1 and CDR2 from the germline V gene are SGDLS and YYNGEE. The CDR3 runs to 13 residues. The DNA for the CDR3 is TGTGCCAGCAGCCCAAACGTACAAGAGACCCAGTACTTC. Its translation: CASSPNVQETQYF. Based on the CDR3 plus reference TRBV9 and TRBJ2-5, the full variable domain is DSGVTQTPKHLITATGQRVTLRCSPRSGDLSVYWYQQSLDQGLQFLIQYYNGEERAKGNILERFSAQQFPDLHSELNLSSLELGDSALYFCASSPNVQETQYFGPGTRLLVL.

The chain carries TRBV7-3 and TRBJ2-6; D is unresolved. V was clipped by 2 bases and J by 0 bases, with 8 bases between them. CDR1 is SGHTA and CDR2 is FQGTGA in the germline V gene. This CDR3 is 16 amino acids long. The CDR3 sequence is CASSLGPASGANVLTF. The CDR3 nucleotides are TGTGCCAGCAGCTTAGGACCGGCCTCTGGGGCCAACGTCCTGACTTTC.

The chain uses TRBV19 and TRBJ1-2, with 11 bases lining up with TRBD1. V shed 9 bases and J 5 bases; nucleotides not matched to a gene: 11. The CDR3 covers 15 residues. CDR1 is LNHDA, CDR2 SQIVND, per germline (reference sequence). This CDR3 is CASKRTGGSSYGYTF. CDR3 in DNA: TGTGCCAGCAAAAGGACAGGGGGCTCATCATATGGCTACACCTTC. The whole variable domain, filled in from reference TRBV19 and TRBJ1-2, reads DGGITQSPKYLFRKEGQNVTLSCEQNLNHDAMYWYRQDPGQGLRLIYYSQIVNDFQKGDIAEGYSVSREKKESFPLTVTSAQKNPTAFYLCASKRTGGSSYGYTFGSGTRLTVV.

This chain uses TRBV12-3 or TRBV12-4 with TRBJ1-4; D remains unclear. V was trimmed by 8 bases and J by 4 bases, leaving 11 bases between them. CDR3 length: 13 residues. CDR3 loop: CASSTDLNEKLFF. The CDR3 bases are TGTGCCAGCTCCACAGACCTTAATGAAAAACTGTTTTTT.

The chain carries TRBV28 and TRBJ1-1; 8 nucleotides agree with TRBD1. V shed 3 bases and J 9 bases; nucleotides not matched to a gene: 6. The germline gives CDR1 MDHEN, CDR2 SYDVKM. This CDR3 is built from 13 residues. The chain's CDR3 is CASSFQDREQAFF. The CDR3 region has the DNA TGTGCCAGCAGTTTCCAGGACAGGGAGCAAGCTTTCTTT.

This clone was counted a single time. This chain joins TRBV7-6 and TRBJ1-5; no firm D call. Germline lookup yields CDR1 SGHVS and CDR2 FNYEAQ. This CDR3 region has 12 residues. The germline V and J ends were trimmed by 4 bases and 3 bases, with 4 bases remaining between them. The CDR3 DNA reads TGTGCCAGCAGCTCTCCCAATCAGCCCCAGCATTTT. Translating it yields CASSSPNQPQHF.

The rearrangement uses TRBV30 and TRBJ1-4; D unresolved. V was pared by 3 bases and J by 10 bases, with 9 bases between. The germline V gene encodes CDR1 GTSNPN and CDR2 SVGIG (reference sequence). The CDR3 has 11 residues. CDR3 residues: CAWRGMGKLFF. CDR3 nucleotides: TGTGCCTGGAGGGGGATGGGAAAACTGTTTTTT. The variable domain in full, with the rest retrieved from reference TRBV30 and TRBJ1-4, is SQTIHQWPATLVQPVGSPLSLECTVEGTSNPNLYWYRQAAGRGLQLLFYSVGIGQISSEVPQNLSASRPQDRQFILSSKKLLLSDSGFYLCAWRGMGKLFFGSGTQLSVL.

This chain links TRBV29-1 with TRBJ2-1, with TRBD2 identical over 10 bases. Unmatched junction bases numbered 8, after V lost 5 bases and J lost 10 bases. Germline CDR1 and CDR2: SQVTM and ANQGSEA. The CDR3 extends over 13 amino acids. The CDR3 DNA follows: TGCAGCGTTAGCGGGGGGGCATCTTTCGAGCAGTTCTTC. Protein product: CSVSGGASFEQFF.

The sample holds a few counts of this clone. The J gene is TRBJ2-7, the V gene TRBV30; 7 nucleotides align to TRBD1. V was pared by 2 bases and J by 2 bases, with 3 bases of the junction left unmatched. The CDR3 sequence is 13 residues long. The germline gives CDR1 GTSNPN, CDR2 SVGIG (reference sequence). The CDR3 region has the DNA TGTGCCTGGAGTACCGGGACAGCCTACGAGCAGTACTTC. Translated: CAWSTGTAYEQYF.

The sample holds one count of this clone. The V and J genes are TRBV12-3 or TRBV12-4 and TRBJ2-5; D is possibly TRBD1 (5 bases). This CDR3 is built from 13 residues. Trimming took 3 bases from V and 5 from J, leaving 10 bases between them. The CDR3 sequence: CASSFQGTETQYF. In DNA form, the CDR3 reads TGTGCCAGCAGTTTTCAGGGCACGGAGACCCAGTACTTC.

The chain couples TRBV4-3 to TRBJ2-7, with D hard to call. The CDR3 length is 14 residues. Per germline, CDR1 LGHNA and CDR2 YSLEER. V shed 0 bases and J shed 1 base, with 7 bases lying between them. The chain's CDR3 is CASSQDSGSYEQYF. Written as DNA, the CDR3 is TGCGCCAGCAGCCAAGATTCAGGATCCTACGAGCAGTACTTC.

The V gene is TRBV28, the J gene TRBJ1-2; D is uncertain. CDR1 and CDR2 (germline): MDHEN, SYDVKM. V shed 8 bases and J shed 5 bases, with 18 bases lying between them. This CDR3 has 14 residues. CDR3 nucleotides: TGTGCCAGCTGCCTCATCGGGCAGTATTATGGCTACACCTTC. It specifies CASCLIGQYYGYTF.

This chain joins TRBV12-3 or TRBV12-4 and TRBJ1-1, with D unresolved. This CDR3 contains 13 residues. V shed 2 bases and J shed 5 bases, with 9 bases lying between them. The CDR3 region is CASSLSYGTEAFF. The CDR3 nucleotides read TGTGCCAGCAGTTTATCCTATGGGACTGAAGCTTTCTTT.